These 27 T cell receptor beta chains share one sample of origin, sequenced in a study of T cells after yellow fever vaccination. MiXCR, applied by TCRdb to the 5' RACE reads, yields one record per CDR3 protein. The sample yields 60,000 to 75,000 distinct CDR3 sequences, approximately 7% seen once. The specimen was CD8+ T cells sorted from PBMCs, collected around 45 days after the first yellow fever vaccination. The receptors were sampled from a young man who received the YFV17D yellow fever vaccine.

This clonotype was detected many times. The genes are TRBV6-1 and TRBJ2-7, with unresolved D. Trimming shortened V by 7 bases and J by 5 bases, and 12 bases separated the two germline ends. Germline V CDR1 and CDR2: MNHNS, SASEGT. This CDR3 comprises 12 residues. CDR3: CASNSHADEQYF. The CDR3 DNA sequence: TGTGCCAGCAACAGCCATGCCGACGAGCAGTACTTC.

The V and J genes are TRBV7-9 and TRBJ2-1; D is unresolved. Germline values: CDR1 SEHNR, CDR2 FQNEAQ (reference sequence). Trimming pared 6 bases from V and 3 bases from J, leaving 12 bases between. This CDR3 is built from 14 residues. The CDR3 sequence is CASSPDPYYNEQFF. The CDR3 DNA follows: TGTGCCAGCAGTCCGGACCCTTACTACAATGAGCAGTTCTTC.

This clonotype was seen ten or more times. The V and J genes are TRBV4-3 and TRBJ2-1; possibly TRBD2 for D (6 bases). The CDR3 is made up of 15 amino acids. V was clipped by 4 bases and J by 7 bases, with 17 bases between them. Per germline, CDR1 LGHNA and CDR2 YSLEER. In DNA form, the CDR3 reads TGCGCCAGCAGCCTGTCCCAGGGTCTAGCGAATGAGCAGTTCTTC. Amino acids: CASSLSQGLANEQFF.

This clonotype was detected a few times. This chain connects TRBV7-2 to TRBJ2-5; D gene ambiguous. Trimming shortened V by 3 bases and J by 0 bases, and 8 bases separated the two germline ends. CDR1 is SGHTA, CDR2 FQGNSA, per germline. The CDR3 runs to 14 residues. Here the CDR3 DNA reads TGTGCCAGCAGCTTGTATGAGTACCAAGAGACCCAGTACTTC. It specifies CASSLYEYQETQYF.

About this clonotype: A read error may explain this, as a much larger clone is one base away. The chain uses TRBV6-2 or TRBV6-3 and TRBJ2-4; D is possibly TRBD2 (5 bases). Germline V CDR1 and CDR2: MNHEY, SVGEGT. The CDR3 sequence is 19 residues long. V shed 8 bases and J shed 2 bases, with 28 bases lying between them. CDR3 residues: CASGSPHDISTNSKNIQYF. In DNA form, the CDR3 reads TGTGCCAGCGGTTCGCCTCACGATATCTCGACTAACTCCAAAAACATTCAGTACTTC.

This clonotype was seen many times. The gene calls are TRBV7-6 and TRBJ1-4; D perhaps matches TRBD1 (6 bases). The V end lost 8 bases, the J end lost 8 bases, and 18 bases lay between the germline ends. The germline gives CDR1 SGHVS, CDR2 FNYEAQ. This CDR3 comprises 14 residues. The CDR3 DNA sequence: TGTGCCAGCGGGGAGGGGGTTTCGGACGAAAAACTGTTTTTT. Amino acids: CASGEGVSDEKLFF.

This chain uses TRBV11-2 with TRBJ2-3; 8 bases map to TRBD2. The CDR3 runs 18 residues. Germline V gives CDR1 SGHAT, CDR2 FQNNGV. The V and J ends lost 0 bases and 6 bases, in that order; junction bases with no gene match: 14. CDR3 coding DNA: TGTGCCAGCAGCTTAGATGGGGGTGCTGCGGGGGGCAGGGATACGCAGTATTTT. Translation gives CASSLDGGAAGGRDTQYF.

Ten or more counts support this clonotype. The chain is built from TRBV9 and TRBJ2-1, with TRBD1 matching 7 bases. Germline trimming cut 4 bases from V and 7 bases from J; bases unmatched to any gene: 8. Germline CDR1 and CDR2: SGDLS and YYNGEE. This CDR3 contains 14 residues. Here the CDR3 DNA reads TGTGCCAGCAGCCCTAGGGGGCTCATGAATGAGCAGTTCTTC. Translating it yields CASSPRGLMNEQFF.

The table lists this clonotype with many counts. This chain links TRBV15 with TRBJ2-7; no definite D call. The CDR3 has 14 residues. Per germline, CDR1 LNHNV and CDR2 YYDKDF (reference sequence). V was clipped by 0 bases and J by 1 base, with 7 bases between them. This CDR3 reads CATSRDDESYEQYV. The CDR3, as DNA: TGTGCCACCAGCAGAGATGACGAGTCCTACGAGCAGTACGTC.

Points on this clonotype: This sequence may be a read error, since a much larger clone differs from it by one base. The rearrangement links TRBV27 to TRBJ2-1; D gene ambiguous. From germline, CDR1 is MNHEY and CDR2 SMNVEV (reference sequence). With 6 bases removed from V and 5 bases from J, the gap between germline ends came to 14 bases. The CDR3 runs to 14 residues. This CDR3 reads CASRLSPGHNEQFF. CDR3 DNA sequence: TGTGCCAGCAGGCTTTCACCCGGGCACAATGAGCAGTTCTTC.

This clonotype was seen at least ten times. A much larger clone lies one base from this, so it may be a read error. The chain links TRBV6-2 or TRBV6-3 to TRBJ2-2; D ambiguous. CDR1 and CDR2 (germline): MNHEY, SVGEGT. The length of the CDR3 is 13 residues. V dropped 0 bases and J dropped 1 base, with 0 bases sitting between them. CDR3 amino acids: CASSYSNTGELFF. CDR3 DNA sequence: TGTGCCAGCAGTTACTCGAACACCGGGGAGCTGTTTTTT.

This clonotype has a count of ten or more. The rearrangement uses TRBV4-1 and TRBJ1-1; weak D call: TRBD1 (6 bases). Trimming cost V 1 base and J 4 bases, with 13 bases left between them. Per the germline V gene, CDR1 is MGHRA and CDR2 is YSYEKL. The CDR3 consists of 15 residues. The CDR3 region is CASSQVGQGPTEAFF. In DNA form, the CDR3 reads TGCGCCAGCAGCCAAGTGGGGCAGGGGCCCACTGAAGCTTTCTTT.

The sample holds many counts of this clonotype. The rearrangement uses TRBV29-1 and TRBJ2-7; a weak D match, TRBD2 (5 bases). CDR3 length: 13 amino acids. V lost 1 base and J 0 bases, leaving 7 bases between the germline ends. The germline V gene encodes CDR1 SQVTM and CDR2 ANQGSEA. The CDR3 coding sequence is TGCAGCGTTGAAGGAGGGTACTCCTACGAGCAGTACTTC. Its protein is CSVEGGYSYEQYF.

This clonotype was seen at least ten times. The V gene is TRBV6-2 or TRBV6-3, the J gene TRBJ1-5; D not resolved. The V gene lost 2 bases and the J gene lost 1 base, with 6 bases spanning the gap. CDR1 is MNHEY and CDR2 is SVGEGT in the germline V gene. There are 14 residues in the CDR3. CDR3 coding DNA: TGTGCCAGCAGTTACCAGCCGAGCAATCAGCCCCAGCATTTT. Encoded protein: CASSYQPSNQPQHF.

This clonotype was picked up a small number of times. This chain connects TRBV27 to TRBJ1-5, with a tentative D call TRBD1 (5 bases). With 7 bases removed from V and 0 bases from J, the gap between germline ends came to 13 bases. The CDR3 totals 15 residues. In germline, CDR1 is MNHEY, CDR2 SMNVEV (reference sequence). The DNA for the CDR3 is TGTGCCAGCAAACCGGGACTGTATAGCAATCAGCCCCAGCATTTT. Translated, it gives CASKPGLYSNQPQHF.

This chain links TRBV10-1 with TRBJ2-2; D is perhaps TRBD1 (5 bases). The germline V and J ends were trimmed by 8 bases and 4 bases, with 14 bases remaining between them. CDR1 is WNHNN and CDR2 is SYGVQD in the germline V gene (reference sequence). This CDR3 comprises 14 residues. The CDR3 DNA reads TGCGCCAGCTCCTCTGACAGTGGCACCGGGGAGCTGTTTTTT. Translation: CASSSDSGTGELFF.

This clonotype turned up a few times. V usage is TRBV7-2 and J usage is TRBJ2-7; TRBD2 is a possible D gene (5 bases). V lost 2 bases and J 0 bases, leaving 8 bases between the germline ends. Germline values: CDR1 SGHTA, CDR2 FQGNSA. The CDR3 loop spans 14 amino acids. DNA of the CDR3: TGTGCCAGCAGCTTACAGGCGGGCTCCTACGAGCAGTACTTC. Its protein product is CASSLQAGSYEQYF.

This clonotype was seen a few times. The gene calls are TRBV4-1 and TRBJ2-7; D is undetermined. CDR1 is MGHRA and CDR2 is YSYEKL in the germline V gene. The V end was cut by 0 bases, the J end by 4 bases, with 13 bases between. CDR3 length: 15 residues. CDR3 in amino acids: CASSQDSQRFYEQYF. The DNA for the CDR3 is TGCGCCAGCAGCCAAGACTCCCAGAGATTTTACGAGCAGTACTTC.

This clonotype was seen ten or more times. The V gene is TRBV4-1, the J gene TRBJ2-7, with D perhaps matching TRBD2 (5 bases). Per the germline V gene, CDR1 is MGHRA and CDR2 is YSYEKL. With 6 bases removed from V and 5 bases from J, the gap between germline ends came to 17 bases. The CDR3 contains 14 residues. The CDR3 bases are TGCGCCAGCAGTTACAGAAGTGTCGGGAACGAGCAGTACTTC. This translates into CASSYRSVGNEQYF.

There are a few counts of this clonotype. CDR3 nucleotide sequence: TGTGCCAGCAGCTTAGGGCGGACAGGGGGTACAGATACGCAGTATTTT. This codes for CASSLGRTGGTDTQYF. V is TRBV7-8 and J is TRBJ2-3, with 10 bases fitting TRBD1. The CDR3 is made up of 16 amino acids. The V gene end was trimmed by 1 base and the J gene end by 3 bases; junction bases not matched to a gene: 4. Germline V gene sequence: CDR1 SGHVS, CDR2 FQNEAQ.

Only a few counts were recorded for this clonotype. The rearrangement links TRBV6-5 to TRBJ2-3, with 16 bases identical to TRBD2. V lost 5 bases and J lost 5; bases outside the gene matches: 10. This CDR3 comprises 18 residues. CDR1 MNHEY and CDR2 SVGAGI come from the germline V gene. CDR3 DNA sequence: TGTGCCAGCAGTAACACGGGACTAGCGGGGGGGATTGGAGATACGCAGTATTTT. This encodes CASSNTGLAGGIGDTQYF.

This clonotype was recorded many times. This chain joins TRBV7-9 and TRBJ2-7; D is undetermined. CDR1 is SEHNR and CDR2 is FQNEAQ in the germline V gene (reference sequence). Trimming pared 1 base from V and 3 bases from J, leaving 13 bases between. The CDR3 spans 15 residues. The CDR3 region is CASSLVGPGGYEQYF. CDR3 DNA: TGTGCCAGCAGCTTAGTTGGACCCGGCGGCTACGAGCAGTACTTC.

This clonotype was seen ten or more times. This chain links TRBV5-1 with TRBJ2-1; D possibly corresponds to TRBD1 (5 bases). The germline CDR1 and CDR2 sequences are SGHRS and YFSETQ. CDR3 size: 15 residues. V was shortened by 0 bases and J by 2 bases, with 9 bases between the two germline ends. The CDR3 reads CASSLGGITYNEQFF. The DNA for the CDR3 is TGCGCCAGCAGCTTGGGGGGCATTACCTACAATGAGCAGTTCTTC. Looking up the rest from reference TRBV5-1 and TRBJ2-1 gives the full variable domain: KAGVTQTPRYLIKTRGQQVTLSCSPISGHRSVSWYQQTPGQGLQFLFEYFSETQRNKGNFPGRFSGRQFSNSRSEMNVSTLELGDSALYLCASSLGGITYNEQFFGPGTRLTVL.

The chain couples TRBV7-6 to TRBJ2-2, with TRBD2 matching 11 bases. The CDR3 loop spans 16 amino acids. The V and J ends lost 5 bases and 5 bases, in that order; junction bases with no gene match: 7. Germline CDR1 is SGHVS and CDR2 is FNYEAQ. The CDR3 DNA reads TGTGCCAGCAGCCCCATCGCTAGCGGGGGGACCGGGGAGCTGTTTTTT. Encoded protein: CASSPIASGGTGELFF.

This clonotype has ten or more counts. The chain employs TRBV4-1 and TRBJ2-5; a weak D match, TRBD2 (5 bases). The germline gives CDR1 MGHRA, CDR2 YSYEKL. V gave up 4 bases and J gave up 3 bases, with 6 bases separating them. CDR3 length: 12 amino acids. The CDR3 protein is CASSPREETQYF. The CDR3 DNA reads as TGCGCCAGCAGCCCGCGGGAAGAGACCCAGTACTTC.

This clonotype has at least ten counts. The V call is TRBV3-1, the J call TRBJ2-2; TRBD2 matches 8 bases. From germline, CDR1 is LGHDT and CDR2 YNNKEL (reference sequence). Trimming at V came to 7 bases and at J to 3 bases, leaving 4 bases not matched to a gene. There are 14 residues in the CDR3. CDR3 sequence (DNA): TGTGCCAGCAAGTTTAGCGGGGACACCGGGGAGCTGTTTTTT. This gives the protein CASKFSGDTGELFF.

This clonotype appeared a few times. The V and J genes are TRBV5-1 and TRBJ2-7; no definite D call. The CDR3 contains 13 residues. Trimming left V 2 bases short and J 3 bases short, with 9 bases between. Germline V gives CDR1 SGHRS, CDR2 YFSETQ. The CDR3 DNA is TGCGCCAGCAGCTTCGAAGGGTTCTACGAGCAGTACTTC. The encoded protein is CASSFEGFYEQYF.